This T cell receptor beta chain was found in a study of metastatic and nonmetastatic thyroid tumors. Study-level background: A comparison of repertoires was made across blood and tumor or nodule tissue from malignant and benign thyroid patients. Overall study results and limits: Malignant thyroid tumors reportedly exceeded benign nodules significantly in TCR beta diversity, with the difference appearing in blood and tumor.

Original processing notes: Across clinicopathological groups, CDR3 differences served as the basis for building a distant-metastasis classifier for papillary thyroid cancer. TCRdb re-called the PCR reads with MiXCR. These V and J calls originate from TCRdb's pipeline instead of the authors' own analysis. The sample lists fewer than 25,000 clones; around 18% were seen once. Germline-derived CDR1 and CDR2 are LGHDT and YNNKEL (reference sequence). The V and J ends lost 5 bases and 7 bases, in that order; junction bases with no gene match: 7. The CDR3 covers 15 residues. This clone was recorded many times. Its antigen is as yet unknown. Prior to thyroid surgery, none of the patients had received any treatment.

This clonotype originated in a male donor with papillary thyroid cancer or a benign thyroid nodule (not recorded which). Some clones in this sample may be carry-over from other donors' samples. The source material was adjacent normal tissue. The chain recombines TRBV3-1 with TRBJ2-1; 11 nucleotides match TRBD1. CDR3 region: CASSSGGQGGNEQFF. The CDR3 DNA reads TGTGCCAGCAGCTCGGGGGGACAGGGGGGAAATGAGCAGTTCTTC.